Here is one T cell receptor beta chain with its context. This entry is derived from a study of technical replicates of blood from four donors. Clones were read by immunoSEQ multiplex PCR, and TCRdb kept only the in-frame ones, dropping some. The repertoire has 100,000 or so clones, around 96% of them found once; the top ten carry roughly 0.21%. The CDR3 extends over 15 amino acids. Losses at the gene ends were 4 bases for V and 4 bases for J; bases not matched to a gene: 7. Germline V gives CDR1 LNHDA, CDR2 SQIVND (reference sequence). The V gene is TRBV19, the J gene TRBJ1-1; 9 bases map to TRBD1. This receptor was obtained from a human donor in good health. Material: T cells isolated from PBMCs. DNA of the CDR3: TGTGCCAGTAGTACCTCAACAGGGGGCGTCACTGAAGCTTTCTTT. Protein sequence: CASSTSTGGVTEAFF.